This T cell receptor beta chain was identified during a study of blood T cell repertoires in COVID-19. V lost 11 bases and J lost 0, with 17 bases in between. Germline loops: CDR1 SNHLY, CDR2 FYNNEI. The CDR3 has 15 amino acids. Assay: immunoSEQ multiplex PCR; the TCRdb copy retains only in-frame clones and omits some. The sample yields about 150,000 clones, around 84% seen once. Study members were between 18 and 89 years old and lived in 24 US regions. The V gene is TRBV2, the J gene TRBJ1-3; perhaps TRBD1 as D (5 bases). Sequencing input: PBMCs or T cells enriched from blood (not recorded which). The origin of this receptor is a man aged 50-60 years who had recovered from COVID-19. The CDR3 sequence: CAVVPGKNSGNTIYF. In nucleotides, the CDR3 is TGTGCCGTAGTTCCAGGGAAAAACTCTGGAAACACCATATATTTT.